This T cell receptor (beta chain) was sequenced during a study of T cells after yellow fever vaccination. Germline lookup yields CDR1 KGHSH and CDR2 LQKENI. There are 13 residues in the CDR3. V was cut by 3 bases and J by 5 bases, with 10 bases left in between. TCRdb itself ran the 5' RACE reads through MiXCR, one entry per CDR3 protein. The data show about 630,000 distinct CDR3 sequences, over 9% seen once. This clonotype has a handful of counts. This specimen was PBMCs, taken on the day of the yellow fever booster vaccination. This receptor was taken from a man aged 25-45 years who received the YFV17D yellow fever vaccine. This chain uses TRBV18 with TRBJ1-1, with D hard to call. CDR3 nucleotide sequence: TGTGCCAGCTCACCGTCGGAGGGAACTGAAGCTTTCTTT. Its protein product is CASSPSEGTEAFF.